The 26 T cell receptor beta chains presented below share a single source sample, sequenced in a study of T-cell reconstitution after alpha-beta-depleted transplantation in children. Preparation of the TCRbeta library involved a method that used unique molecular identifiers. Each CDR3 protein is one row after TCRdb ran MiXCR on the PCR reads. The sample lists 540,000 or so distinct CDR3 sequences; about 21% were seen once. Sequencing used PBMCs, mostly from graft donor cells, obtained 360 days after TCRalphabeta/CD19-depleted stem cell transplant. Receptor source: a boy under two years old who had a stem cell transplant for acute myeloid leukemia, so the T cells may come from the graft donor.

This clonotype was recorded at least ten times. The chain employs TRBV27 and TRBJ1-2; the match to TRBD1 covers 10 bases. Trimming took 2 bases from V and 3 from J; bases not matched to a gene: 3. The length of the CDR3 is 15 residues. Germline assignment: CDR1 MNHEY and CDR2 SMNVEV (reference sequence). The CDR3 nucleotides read TGTGCCAGCAGTTTAGGGACAGGGGCAGACTATGGCTACACCTTC. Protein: CASSLGTGADYGYTF.

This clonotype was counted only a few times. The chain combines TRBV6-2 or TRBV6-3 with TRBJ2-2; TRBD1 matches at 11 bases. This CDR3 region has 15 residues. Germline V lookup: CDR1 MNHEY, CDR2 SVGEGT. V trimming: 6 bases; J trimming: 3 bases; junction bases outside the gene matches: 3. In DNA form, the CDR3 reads TGTGCCAGCAGGGGGGACAGGGGGGACACCGGGGAGCTGTTTTTT. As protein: CASRGDRGDTGELFF.

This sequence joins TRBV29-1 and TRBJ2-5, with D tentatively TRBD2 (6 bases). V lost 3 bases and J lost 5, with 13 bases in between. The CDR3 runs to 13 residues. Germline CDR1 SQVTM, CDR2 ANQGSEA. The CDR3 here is CSVDTGLWETQYF. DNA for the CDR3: TGCAGCGTTGATACGGGACTCTGGGAGACCCAGTACTTC.

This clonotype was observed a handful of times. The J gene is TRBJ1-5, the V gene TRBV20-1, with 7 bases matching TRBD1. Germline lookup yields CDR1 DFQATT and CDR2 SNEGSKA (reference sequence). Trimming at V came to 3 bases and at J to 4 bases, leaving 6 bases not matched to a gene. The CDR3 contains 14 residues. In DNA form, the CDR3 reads TGCAGTGCTAGCCCCATGACAGGGAATCAGCCCCAGCATTTT. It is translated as CSASPMTGNQPQHF.

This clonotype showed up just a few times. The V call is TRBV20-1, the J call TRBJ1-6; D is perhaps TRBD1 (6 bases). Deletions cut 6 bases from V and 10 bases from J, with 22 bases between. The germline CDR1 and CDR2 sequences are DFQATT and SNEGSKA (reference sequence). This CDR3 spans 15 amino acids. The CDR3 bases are TGCAGTGCCACCCGACTCTCCAGGGGAGGGTCACCCCTCCACTTT. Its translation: CSATRLSRGGSPLHF.

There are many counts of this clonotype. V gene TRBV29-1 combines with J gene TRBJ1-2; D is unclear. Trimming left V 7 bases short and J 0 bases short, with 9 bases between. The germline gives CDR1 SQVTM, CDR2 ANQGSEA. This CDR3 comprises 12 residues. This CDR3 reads CSDGEANYGYTF. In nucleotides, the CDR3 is TGCAGCGATGGCGAAGCTAACTATGGCTACACCTTC.

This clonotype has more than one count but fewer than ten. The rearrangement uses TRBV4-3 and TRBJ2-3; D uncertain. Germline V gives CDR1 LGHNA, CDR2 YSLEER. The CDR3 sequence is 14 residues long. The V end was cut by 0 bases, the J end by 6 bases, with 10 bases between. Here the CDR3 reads CASSQEHGLDTQYF. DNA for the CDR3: TGCGCCAGCAGCCAAGAACATGGGTTGGATACGCAGTATTTT.

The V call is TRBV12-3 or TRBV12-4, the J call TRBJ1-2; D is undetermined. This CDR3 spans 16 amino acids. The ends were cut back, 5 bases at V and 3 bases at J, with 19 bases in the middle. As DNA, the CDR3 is TGTGCCAGCAGTCCGCCTGACTCCCGAGGAGACTATGGCTACACCTTC. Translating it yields CASSPPDSRGDYGYTF.

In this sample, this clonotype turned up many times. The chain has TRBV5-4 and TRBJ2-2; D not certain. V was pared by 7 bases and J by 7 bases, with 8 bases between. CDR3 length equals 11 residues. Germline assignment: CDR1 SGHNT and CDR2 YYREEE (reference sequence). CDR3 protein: CASAKGGELFF. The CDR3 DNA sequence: TGTGCCAGCGCTAAAGGCGGGGAGCTGTTTTTT.

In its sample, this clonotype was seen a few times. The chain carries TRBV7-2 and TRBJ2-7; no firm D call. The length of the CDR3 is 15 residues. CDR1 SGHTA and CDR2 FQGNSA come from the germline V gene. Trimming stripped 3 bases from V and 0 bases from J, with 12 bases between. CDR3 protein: CASSLVPEASYEQYF. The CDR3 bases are TGTGCCAGCAGCTTGGTCCCCGAGGCCTCCTACGAGCAGTACTTC.

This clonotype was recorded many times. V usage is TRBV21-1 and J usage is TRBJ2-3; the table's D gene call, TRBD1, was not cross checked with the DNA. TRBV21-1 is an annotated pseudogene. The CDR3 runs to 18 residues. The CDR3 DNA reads TGTGCCAGCAGCAGCCCCCACTTGGGGACCATAGGAGGGGATACGCAGTATTTT. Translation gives CASSSPHLGTIGGDTQYF.

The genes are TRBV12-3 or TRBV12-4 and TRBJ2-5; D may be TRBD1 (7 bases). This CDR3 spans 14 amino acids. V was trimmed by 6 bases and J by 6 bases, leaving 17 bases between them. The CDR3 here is CASSPQQGRKTQYF. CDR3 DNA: TGTGCCAGCAGCCCCCAACAGGGGAGGAAGACCCAGTACTTC.

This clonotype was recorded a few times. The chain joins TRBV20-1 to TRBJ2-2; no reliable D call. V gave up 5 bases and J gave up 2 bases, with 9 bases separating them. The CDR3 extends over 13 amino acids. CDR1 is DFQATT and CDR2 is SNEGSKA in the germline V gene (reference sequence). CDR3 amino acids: CSAFIANTGELFF. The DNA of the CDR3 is TGCAGTGCTTTCATAGCAAACACCGGGGAGCTGTTTTTT.

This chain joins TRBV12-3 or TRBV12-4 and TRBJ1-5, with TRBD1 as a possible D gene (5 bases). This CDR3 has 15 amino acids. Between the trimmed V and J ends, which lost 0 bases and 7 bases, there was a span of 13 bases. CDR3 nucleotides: TGTGCCAGCAGTTTAGCGCTGGGGGGAAGGCAGCCCCAGCATTTT. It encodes CASSLALGGRQPQHF.

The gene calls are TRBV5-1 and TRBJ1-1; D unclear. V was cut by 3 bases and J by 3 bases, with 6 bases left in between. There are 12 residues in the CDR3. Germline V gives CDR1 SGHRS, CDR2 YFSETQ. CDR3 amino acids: CASSSPDTEAFF. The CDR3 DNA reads TGCGCCAGCAGCTCACCCGACACTGAAGCTTTCTTT.

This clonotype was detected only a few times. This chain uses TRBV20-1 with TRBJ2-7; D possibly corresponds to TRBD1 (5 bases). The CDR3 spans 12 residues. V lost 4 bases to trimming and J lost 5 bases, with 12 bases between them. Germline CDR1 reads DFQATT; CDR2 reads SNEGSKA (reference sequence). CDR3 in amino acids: CSATRTSHEQYV. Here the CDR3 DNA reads TGCAGTGCTACCCGGACAAGTCACGAGCAGTACGTC.

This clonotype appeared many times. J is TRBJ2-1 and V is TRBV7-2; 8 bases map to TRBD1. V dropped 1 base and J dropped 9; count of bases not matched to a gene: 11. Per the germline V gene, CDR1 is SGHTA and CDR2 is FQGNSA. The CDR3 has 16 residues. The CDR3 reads CASSLGPGQVTAEQFF. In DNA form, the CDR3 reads TGTGCCAGCAGCTTAGGCCCGGGACAGGTGACTGCTGAGCAGTTCTTC.

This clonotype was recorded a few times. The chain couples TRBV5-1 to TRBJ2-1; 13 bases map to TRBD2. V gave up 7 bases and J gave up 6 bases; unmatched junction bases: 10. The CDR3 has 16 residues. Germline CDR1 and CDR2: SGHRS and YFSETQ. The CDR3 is CASGSGLAGKINEQFF. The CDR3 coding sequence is TGCGCCAGCGGATCGGGACTAGCGGGAAAGATCAATGAGCAGTTCTTC.

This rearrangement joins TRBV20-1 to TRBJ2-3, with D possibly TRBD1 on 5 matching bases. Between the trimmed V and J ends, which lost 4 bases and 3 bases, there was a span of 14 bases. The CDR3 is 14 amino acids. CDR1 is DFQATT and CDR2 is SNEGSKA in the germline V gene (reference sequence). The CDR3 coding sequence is TGCAGTGCTACTATCAGGGTAGGGACAGATACGCAGTATTTT. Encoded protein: CSATIRVGTDTQYF.

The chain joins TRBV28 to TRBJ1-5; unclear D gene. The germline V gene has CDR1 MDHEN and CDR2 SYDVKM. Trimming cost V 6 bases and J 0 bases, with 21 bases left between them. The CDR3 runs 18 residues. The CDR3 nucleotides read TGTGCCAGCAGCCGAACCCCGCGGACGGATTATAGCAATCAGCCCCAGCATTTT. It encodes CASSRTPRTDYSNQPQHF.

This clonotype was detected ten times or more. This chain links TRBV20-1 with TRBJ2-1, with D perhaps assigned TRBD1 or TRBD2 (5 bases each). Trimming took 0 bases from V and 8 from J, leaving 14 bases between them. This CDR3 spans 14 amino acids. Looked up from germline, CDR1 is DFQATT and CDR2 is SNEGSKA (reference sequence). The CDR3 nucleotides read TGCAGTGCTAGAGATGGTTTGGGACCGGATGAGCAGTTCTTC. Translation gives CSARDGLGPDEQFF.

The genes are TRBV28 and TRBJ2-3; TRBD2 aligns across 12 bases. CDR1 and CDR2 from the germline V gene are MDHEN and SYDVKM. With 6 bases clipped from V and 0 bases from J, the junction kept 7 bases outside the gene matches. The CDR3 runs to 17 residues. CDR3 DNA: TGTGCCAGCAGACTCCCGGGACTAGCGGGCAGCACAGATACGCAGTATTTT. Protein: CASRLPGLAGSTDTQYF.

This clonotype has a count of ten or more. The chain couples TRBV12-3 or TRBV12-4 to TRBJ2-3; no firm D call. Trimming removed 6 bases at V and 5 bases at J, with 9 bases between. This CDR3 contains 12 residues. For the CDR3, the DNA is TGTGCCAGCAGGCTCTCTAGAGATACGCAGTATTTT. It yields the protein CASRLSRDTQYF.

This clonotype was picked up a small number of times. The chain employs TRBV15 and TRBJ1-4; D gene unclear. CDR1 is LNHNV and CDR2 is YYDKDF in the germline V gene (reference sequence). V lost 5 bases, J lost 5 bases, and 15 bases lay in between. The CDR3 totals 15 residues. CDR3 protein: CATSFLGQRNEKLFF. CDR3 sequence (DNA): TGTGCCACCAGCTTCCTAGGGCAGAGGAATGAAAAACTGTTTTTT.

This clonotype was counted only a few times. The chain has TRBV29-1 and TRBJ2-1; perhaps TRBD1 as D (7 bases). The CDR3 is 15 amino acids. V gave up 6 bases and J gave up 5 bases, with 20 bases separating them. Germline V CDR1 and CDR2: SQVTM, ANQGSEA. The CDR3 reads CSVAAGGIADNEQFF. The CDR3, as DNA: TGCAGCGTAGCAGCAGGGGGGATAGCGGACAATGAGCAGTTCTTC.

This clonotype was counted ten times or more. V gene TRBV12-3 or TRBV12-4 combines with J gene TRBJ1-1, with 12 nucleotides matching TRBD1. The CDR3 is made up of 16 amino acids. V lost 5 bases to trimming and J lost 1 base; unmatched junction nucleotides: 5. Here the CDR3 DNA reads TGTGCCAGCAGTCTGGGACAGGGGGCCGGGAACACTGAAGCTTTCTTT. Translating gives CASSLGQGAGNTEAFF.